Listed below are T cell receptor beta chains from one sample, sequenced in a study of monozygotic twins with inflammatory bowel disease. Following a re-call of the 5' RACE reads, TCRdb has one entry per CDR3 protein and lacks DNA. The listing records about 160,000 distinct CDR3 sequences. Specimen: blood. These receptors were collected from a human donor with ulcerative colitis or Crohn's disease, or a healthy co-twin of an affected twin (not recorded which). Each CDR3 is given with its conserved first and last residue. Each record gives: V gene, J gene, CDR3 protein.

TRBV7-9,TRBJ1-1,CASSLSDTEAFF
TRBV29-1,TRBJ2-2,CSVVSGRNTGELFF
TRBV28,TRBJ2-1,CASSLGAANEQFF
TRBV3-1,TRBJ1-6,CASSLRTGQGVSPLHF
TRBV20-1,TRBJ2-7,CSASTGSSYEQYF
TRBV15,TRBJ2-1,CATRGFPYNEQFF
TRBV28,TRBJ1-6,CASSFAGTYNSPLHF
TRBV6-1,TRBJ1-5,CASSRQGYSNQPQHF
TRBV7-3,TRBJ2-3,CASSRGLAGYADTQYF
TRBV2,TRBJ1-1,CASRGDREWINTEVFF
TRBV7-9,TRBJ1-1,CASSTGTENTEAFF
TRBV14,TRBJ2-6,CASSRTAAGANVLTF
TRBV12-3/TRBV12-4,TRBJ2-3,CASSPVISTDTQYF
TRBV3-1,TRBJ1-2,CASSQDGQDRYGYTF
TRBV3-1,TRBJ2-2,CASSPRQGPGELFF
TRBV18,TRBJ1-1,CASSPQGTGGGNTEAFF
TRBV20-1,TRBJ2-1,CSAMESNEQFF
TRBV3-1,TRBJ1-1,CASSQDSKGPEAFF
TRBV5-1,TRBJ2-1,CASSPVMVLAGNQGNNEQFF
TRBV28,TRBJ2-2,CASSSHGAWGGELFF
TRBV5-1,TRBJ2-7,CASSLHRASYEQYF
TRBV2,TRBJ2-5,CASRVQETLYF
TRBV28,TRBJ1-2,CASSEGLRYGYTF
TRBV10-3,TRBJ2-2,CAISESTGATGELFF
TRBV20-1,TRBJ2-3,CSARGSSFADTQYF
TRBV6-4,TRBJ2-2,CASRPGLNTGELFF
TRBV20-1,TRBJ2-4,CSAVSPGRRNIQYF
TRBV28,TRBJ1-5,CASSNRGSNQPQHF
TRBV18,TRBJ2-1,CASSPLIGAANNEQFF
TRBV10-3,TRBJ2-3,CAIGDRQGDTETQYF
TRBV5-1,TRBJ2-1,CASTEPGNEQFF
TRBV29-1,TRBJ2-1,CSEARGNEQFF
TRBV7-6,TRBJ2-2,CASSLSGAGGSGELFF
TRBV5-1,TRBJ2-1,CASSGASGSIYEQFF
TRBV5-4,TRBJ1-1,CASSLSARWDTEAFF
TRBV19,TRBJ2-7,CASSIDHSYEQYF
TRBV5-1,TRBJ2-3,CASSLGGDGTQYF
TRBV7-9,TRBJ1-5,CASSIWDSTGNQPQHF
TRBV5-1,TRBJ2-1,CASTPLTSGNNEQFF
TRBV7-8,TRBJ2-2,CASRYSGRNTGELFF
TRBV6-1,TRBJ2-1,CASSQVLGGEQFF
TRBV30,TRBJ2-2,CAWSVGGHTGELFF
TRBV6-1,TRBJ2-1,CASIRQGTYNEQFF
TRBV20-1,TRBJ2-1,CSAPLAGEASEQFF
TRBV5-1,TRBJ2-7,CASSFVGNYEQYF
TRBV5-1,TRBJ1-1,CASSSGHPGNRKNTEAFF
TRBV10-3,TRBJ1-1,CAIGVQGEGTEAFF
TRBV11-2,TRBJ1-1,CASSFWEKGDNTEAFF
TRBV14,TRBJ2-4,CASSQDWGLQYF
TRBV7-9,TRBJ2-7,CASSLAPGTMTYEQYF
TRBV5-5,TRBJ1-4,CASSWGAEKLFF
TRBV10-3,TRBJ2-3,CAISPGLLIDTQYF
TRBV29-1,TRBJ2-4,CSVRDRLAKNIQYF
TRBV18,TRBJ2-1,CASSPRPNRTYNEQFF
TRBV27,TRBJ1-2,CASSFLDRNGYTF